This record covers a single T cell receptor (beta chain). The data were taken from a study of blood T cell repertoires in COVID-19. The overall study: Both acute and convalescent COVID-19 samples were obtained from the United States, Italy and Spain. In each case, the material was cDNA or gDNA derived from T cells, B-cell-depleted T cells, or PBMCs.

The CDR3 has 14 amino acids. Trimming stripped 2 bases from V and 8 bases from J, with 13 bases between. The germline gives CDR1 MNHNY, CDR2 SVGAGI (reference sequence). As handled by the study authors: Scientists estimated how many nucleated cells there were by amplifying reference gene primers. Libraries were prepared by immunoSEQ multiplex PCR; TCRdb keeps only in-frame clonotypes and omits some of them. That table furnishes V, J and clone size, whereas the DNA furnished D and trimming. Here the sample spans more than 50,000 clones, around four fifths being singletons. Source material: peripheral blood. The chain is built from TRBV6-6 and TRBJ1-3, with TRBD1 as a possible D gene (5 bases). The receptor's source is a woman between 55 and 75 years old with acute or convalescent COVID-19. The CDR3 spells CASSYQGLRDTIYF. The CDR3 region has the DNA TGTGCCAGCAGTTACCAGGGTCTCCGGGACACCATATATTTT.